This TCR beta chain appears in the sequencing data of a study of identical twins. Study-wide findings and caveats: Invariant T cells like MAIT and iNKT could partly confound the zero-insertion analyses.

The table lists this clonotype with a few counts. Its antigen is unknown. CDR3 length: 14 amino acids. CDR1 and CDR2 from the germline V gene are ENHRY and SYGVKD. V was clipped by 7 bases and J by 0 bases, with 7 bases between them. From the 5' RACE reads, TCRdb called clonotypes with MiXCR, one entry per CDR3 protein. The data show 1.5 million to 2 million distinct CDR3 sequences, about 32% seen once. V and J are TRBV10-3 and TRBJ1-6; D unresolved. The sample consisted of cord blood. This receptor was obtained from a newborn girl in good health. This chain's CDR3 is CAIMGSSYNSPLHF. The DNA of the CDR3 is TGTGCCATCATGGGGAGCTCCTATAATTCACCCCTCCACTTT.